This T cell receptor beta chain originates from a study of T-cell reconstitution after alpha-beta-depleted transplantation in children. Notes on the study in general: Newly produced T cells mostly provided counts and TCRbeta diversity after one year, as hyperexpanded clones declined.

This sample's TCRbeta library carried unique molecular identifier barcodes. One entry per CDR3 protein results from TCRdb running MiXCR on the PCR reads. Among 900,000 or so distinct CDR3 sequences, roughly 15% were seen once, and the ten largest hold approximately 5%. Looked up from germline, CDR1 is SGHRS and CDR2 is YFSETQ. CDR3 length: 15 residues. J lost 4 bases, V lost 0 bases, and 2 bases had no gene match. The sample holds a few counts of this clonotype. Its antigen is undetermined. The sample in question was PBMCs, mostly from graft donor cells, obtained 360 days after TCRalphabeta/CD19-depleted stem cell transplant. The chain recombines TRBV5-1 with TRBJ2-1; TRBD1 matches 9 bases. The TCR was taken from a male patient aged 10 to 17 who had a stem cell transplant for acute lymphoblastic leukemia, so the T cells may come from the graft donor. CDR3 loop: CASSLAGQGYNEQFF. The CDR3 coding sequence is TGCGCCAGCAGCTTGGCCGGACAGGGGTACAATGAGCAGTTCTTC.